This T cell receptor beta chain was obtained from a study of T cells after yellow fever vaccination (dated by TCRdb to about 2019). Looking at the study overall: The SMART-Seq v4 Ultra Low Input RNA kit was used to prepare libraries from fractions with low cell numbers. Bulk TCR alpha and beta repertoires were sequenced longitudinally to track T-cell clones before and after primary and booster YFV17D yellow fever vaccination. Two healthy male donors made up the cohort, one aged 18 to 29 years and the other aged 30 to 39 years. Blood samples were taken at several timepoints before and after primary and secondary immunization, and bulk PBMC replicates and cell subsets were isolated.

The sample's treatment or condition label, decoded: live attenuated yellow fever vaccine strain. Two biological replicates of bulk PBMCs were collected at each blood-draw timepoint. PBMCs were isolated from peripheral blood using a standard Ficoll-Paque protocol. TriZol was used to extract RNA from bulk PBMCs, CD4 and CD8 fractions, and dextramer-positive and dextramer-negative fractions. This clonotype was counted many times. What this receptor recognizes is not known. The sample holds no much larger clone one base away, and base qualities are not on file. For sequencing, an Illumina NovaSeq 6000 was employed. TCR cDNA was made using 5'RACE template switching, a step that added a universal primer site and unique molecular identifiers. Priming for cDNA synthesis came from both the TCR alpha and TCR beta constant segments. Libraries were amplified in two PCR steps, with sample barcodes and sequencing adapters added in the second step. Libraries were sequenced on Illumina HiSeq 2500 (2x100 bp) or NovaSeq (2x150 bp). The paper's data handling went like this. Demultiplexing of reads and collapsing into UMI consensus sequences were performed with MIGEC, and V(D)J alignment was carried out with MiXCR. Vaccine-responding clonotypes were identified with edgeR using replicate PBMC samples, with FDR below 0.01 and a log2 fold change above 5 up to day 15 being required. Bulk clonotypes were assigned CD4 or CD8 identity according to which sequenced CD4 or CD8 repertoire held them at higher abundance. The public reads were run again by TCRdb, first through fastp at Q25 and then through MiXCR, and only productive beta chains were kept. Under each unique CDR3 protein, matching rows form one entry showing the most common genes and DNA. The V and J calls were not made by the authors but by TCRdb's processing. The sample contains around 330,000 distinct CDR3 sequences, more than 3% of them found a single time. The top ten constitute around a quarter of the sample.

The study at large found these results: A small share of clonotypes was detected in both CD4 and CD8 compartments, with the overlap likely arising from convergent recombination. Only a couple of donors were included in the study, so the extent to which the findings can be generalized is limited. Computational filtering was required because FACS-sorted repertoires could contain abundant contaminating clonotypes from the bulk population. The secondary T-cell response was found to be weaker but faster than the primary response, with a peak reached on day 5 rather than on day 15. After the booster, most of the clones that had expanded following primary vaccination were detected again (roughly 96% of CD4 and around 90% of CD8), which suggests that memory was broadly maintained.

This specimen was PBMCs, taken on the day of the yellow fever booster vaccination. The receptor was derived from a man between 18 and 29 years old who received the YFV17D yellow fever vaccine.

The CDR3 corresponds to CASSHQPSNQPQHF. The DNA reads as follows: TGTGCCAGCAGCCACCAACCTAGCAATCAGCCCCAGCATTTT. The sequence joins TRBV27 to TRBJ1-5, with no reliable assignment of the D segment. Trimming costs V 6 bases and J 0 bases, and their ends lie 9 bases apart. The CDR3, cysteine through phenylalanine, is 14 amino acids long. Just CDR3 DNA is preserved here, 42 bases in frame from base 1. The germline V gene (reference sequence) supplies CDR1 MNHEY and CDR2 SMNVEV.